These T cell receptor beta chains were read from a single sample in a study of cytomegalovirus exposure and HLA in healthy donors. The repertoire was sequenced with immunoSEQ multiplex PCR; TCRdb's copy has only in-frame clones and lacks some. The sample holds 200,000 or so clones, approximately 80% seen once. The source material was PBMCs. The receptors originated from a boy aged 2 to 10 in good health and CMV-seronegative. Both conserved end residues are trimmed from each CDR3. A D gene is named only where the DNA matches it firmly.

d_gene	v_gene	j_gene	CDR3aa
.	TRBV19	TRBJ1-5	ASRSQINQPQH
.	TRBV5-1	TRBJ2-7	ASGTGSTYEQY
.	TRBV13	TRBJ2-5	ASSFRVEETQY
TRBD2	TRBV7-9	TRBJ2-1	ASSPPTSGGRDEQF
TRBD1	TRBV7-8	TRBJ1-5	ASSLAGTAYSNQPQH
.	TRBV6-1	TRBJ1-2	ASSELAGVYGYT
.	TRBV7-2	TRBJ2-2	ASSRKIQTGTNTGELF
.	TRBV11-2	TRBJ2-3	ASSLDQHRSQSTDTQY
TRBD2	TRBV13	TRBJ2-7	ASSLAGVYEQY
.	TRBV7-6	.	ASSVQEKYEQY
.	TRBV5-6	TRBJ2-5	ASSPSTSRETQY
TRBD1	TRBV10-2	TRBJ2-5	ASTSQGEETQY
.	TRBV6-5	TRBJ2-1	ASSYRRGLTNEQF
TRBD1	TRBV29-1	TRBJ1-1	SVGQGLNTEAF
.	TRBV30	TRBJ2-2	AWSPGLPTGELF
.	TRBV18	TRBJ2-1	ASSPGSSVEQF
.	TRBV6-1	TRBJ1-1	ASSEQRDTEAF
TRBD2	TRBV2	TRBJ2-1	ASTLRGREAYNEQF
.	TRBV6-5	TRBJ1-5	ASRYGAFGDQPQH
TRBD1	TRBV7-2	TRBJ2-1	ASSFGQGLGEQF
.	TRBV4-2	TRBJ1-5	ASSLRDTANQPQH
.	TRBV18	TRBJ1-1	ASSPPGVGTEAF
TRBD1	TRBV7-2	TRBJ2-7	ASSRNGRGTYEQY
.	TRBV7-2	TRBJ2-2	ASSLEPGDTGELF
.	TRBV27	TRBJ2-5	ASSLSTGQGETQY
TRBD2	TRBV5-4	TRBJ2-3	ASSLQLAGSTDTQY
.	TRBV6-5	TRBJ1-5	ASSHQGIGNQPQH
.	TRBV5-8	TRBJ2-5	ASSGGRTGGSTQY
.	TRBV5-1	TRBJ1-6	ASSLERASYNSPLH
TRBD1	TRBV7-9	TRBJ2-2	ASSLGGQATAGELF
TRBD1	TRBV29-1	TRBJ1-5	SVDARGGGYSNQPQH
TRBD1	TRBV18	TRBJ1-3	ASSLGQGDTIY
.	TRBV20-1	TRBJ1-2	RAPVGGGYT
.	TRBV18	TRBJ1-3	ASSPPATHRVASGNTIY
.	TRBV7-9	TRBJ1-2	ASSTRGSLLTAGYT
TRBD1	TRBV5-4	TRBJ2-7	ASFDLGQGNHEQY
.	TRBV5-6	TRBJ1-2	ASSSEGYGYT
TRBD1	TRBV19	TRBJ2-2	ASSIDRGLNTGELF
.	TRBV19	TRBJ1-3	ASRPDRSSGNTIY
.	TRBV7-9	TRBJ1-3	ASSTHGGPGNTIY
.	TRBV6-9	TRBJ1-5	ASSRDQPQH
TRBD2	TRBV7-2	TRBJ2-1	ASSLYSGGGTHEQF
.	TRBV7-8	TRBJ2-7	ASSLSRVNGYEQY
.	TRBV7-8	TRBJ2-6	ASTVSGTFSGANVLT
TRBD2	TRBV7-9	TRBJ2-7	ASSAGTSFLEQY
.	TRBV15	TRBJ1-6	ATSRGRQMGNSPLH
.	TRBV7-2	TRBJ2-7	ASSLGRGLSYEQY
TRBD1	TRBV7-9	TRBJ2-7	ASSPRDRTYEQY
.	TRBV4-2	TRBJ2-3	ASSRAGLADTQY
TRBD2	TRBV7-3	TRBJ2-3	ASSSSPGTSNTDTQY
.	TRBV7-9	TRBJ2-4	ASSSRGLAKNIQY
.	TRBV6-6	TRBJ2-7	ASSYSDHQGYEQY
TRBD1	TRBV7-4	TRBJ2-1	ASRPCRTGIANEQF
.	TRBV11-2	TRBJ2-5	ASSLDRVQETQY
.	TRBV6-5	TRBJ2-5	ASSYSRTDQETQY
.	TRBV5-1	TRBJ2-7	ASSPPGAYEQY
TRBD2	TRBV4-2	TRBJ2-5	ASSQGEGPGETQY
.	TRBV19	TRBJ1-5	ASSIDGAGQPQH
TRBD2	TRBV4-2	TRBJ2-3	ASNVGRESQY